The T cell receptor (beta chain) described here comes from a study of T cells in Graves' hyperthyroidism and ophthalmopathy (dated 2019 in TCRdb). With respect to the entire study: Peripheral blood samples were taken at initial diagnosis, before any treatment was given. Thyroid tissue and blood T-cell repertoires from six or seven Graves' hyperthyroidism patients were also compared in the study. TCR V-J signatures able to tell the groups apart were searched for in a discovery cohort of 100 patients, of whom around 42 had Graves' ophthalmopathy and about 55 had stable Graves' hyperthyroidism. The 75 to 100 discovery patients were randomly split 7:3 into training and test sets. TCR Vbeta CDR3 sequencing of 140 or so peripheral blood samples (under 45 ophthalmopathy, 75 hyperthyroidism and approximately 17 progressor patients) is reported in the paper. Prospective prediction of ophthalmopathy was tested in an independent validation cohort of approximately 18 hyperthyroidism patients and 15 to 17 patients who later progressed to ophthalmopathy. After blood sampling, hyperthyroidism patients were treated with methimazole at a starting dose of 30 mg daily, and ophthalmopathy patients were treated with high-dose intravenous methylprednisolone.

This clonotype showed up just a few times. Its recognized antigen is unknown. Per-base quality was not reported, and no clone a single base away is much larger than it. The TCR beta CDR3 regions were amplified from RNA transcripts. The first round of RT-PCR for the TCR CDR3 was performed with the HTBI primer set and the Qiagen OneStep RT-PCR kit. Libraries were constructed in a second round of multiplex PCR, after which size selection and purification were carried out. Sequencing of the libraries was done on an Illumina HiSeq2000 using paired-end 100 bp reads. Per the source publication's procedure: SOAPnuke was used to process the raw data, with reads discarded if the reads contained adapters or uncalled bases, had a mean Phred below 15, or lacked an exact constant-primer or identifier match. COPE v1.2.5 was used to merge high-quality paired reads, and clonotypes were defined as unique nucleotide sequences. Clonotypes were aligned to IMGT TRBV, TRBD and TRBJ reference segments using MiTCR v1.1. The analysis included only V-J combinations with a frequency above 0.0001, which together covered roughly 99% of the repertoires. The TCS score was defined as the ratio of F50 (clonal expansion) to E x V (chaos), calculated using BLOSUM62-based TCRdist between CDR3 peptides within each V-J. Welch's t-statistics and random forest reduced some 510 V-J features to around 14, which were used in a naive Bayes classifier (R e1071). The public reads were reanalyzed by TCRdb: fastp trimming at Q25, MiXCR alignment, in-frame beta chains only. Identical CDR3 proteins give one entry, which carries the most common genes and DNA. Here the V and J calls rest on TCRdb's processing, not on the authors' analysis. A total of 350,000 to 450,000 distinct CDR3 sequences appear in this sample, approximately 15% of them only once. Jointly, the top ten make up 11% of the sample.

Here is what the overall study found, with its caveats: During validation, the model predicted progression to ophthalmopathy a median of about 6.3 months ahead of onset, with approximately 70% sensitivity and roughly 72% specificity. Most expanded thyroid clonotypes (frequency above 0.001) were also found in blood, which suggests that blood repertoires may mirror thyroid immune responses. Ophthalmopathy was separated from stable hyperthyroidism by a 13 V-J signature model, with 85% to 90% sensitivity and about 81% specificity obtained in cross-validation and 80%/75% obtained in testing. No statistical method was used to set the sample size in advance, and investigators knew the group allocation.

Looking up the germline V gene yields CDR1 MNHNS and CDR2 SASEGT. The CDR3 numbers 13 residues from cysteine through phenylalanine. Kept here is only the CDR3 DNA, which spans 39 bases and is read in frame from base 1. At the junction V is shortened by 2 bases and J by 4 bases, with 7 bases in between. Stable Graves' hyperthyroidism was defined as the absence of progression to ophthalmopathy over 18 months of follow-up. Hyperthyroidism patients were newly diagnosed, had a disease duration of under 2 months, and were aged 18 to 65 years. Exclusion was applied to patients with uncontrolled infections, other autoimmune diseases, pregnancy or lactation. Clinical symptoms, serum thyroxine and TRAb, thyroid ultrasound, and orbital computed tomography formed the basis for the diagnoses. PBMCs were separated from approximately 10 ml of fresh peripheral blood using Ficoll-Paque density gradient centrifugation. Trizol reagent was used to extract total RNA, and RNA quality was then checked on an Agilent 2100 Bioanalyzer.

Sample: blood. The source is a woman aged 55-70 years with Graves' hyperthyroidism. The chain is assembled from TRBV6-1 and TRBJ2-3, with no confidently assigned D gene. In nucleotide form, the sequence is TGTGCCAGCAGTGAATATGAGCCAGATACGCAGTATTTT. Translated, it reads CASSEYEPDTQYF.